These 30 T cell receptor beta chains were all obtained from the same sample, sequenced in a study of blood T cell repertoires in COVID-19. Here immunoSEQ multiplex PCR was the method, and the copy in TCRdb shows in-frame clones only, minus some. The sample has roughly 430,000 clones, 88% seen once. The sample comprised PBMCs or T cells enriched from blood (not recorded which). Every receptor here comes from a woman in her thirties or forties with acute COVID-19.

The V gene is TRBV9, the J gene TRBJ2-3; 7 bases line up with TRBD2. Germline V CDR1 and CDR2: SGDLS, YYNGEE. Trimming at V came to 0 bases and at J to 5 bases, leaving 6 bases not matched to a gene. CDR3 length: 15 residues. For the CDR3, the DNA is TGTGCCAGCAGCGTAGACAGCGGGGACCAAGATACGCAGTATTTT. This sequence encodes CASSVDSGDQDTQYF.

This chain links TRBV4-1 with TRBJ2-2; 12 bases line up with TRBD2. The CDR3 consists of 17 residues. CDR1 MGHRA and CDR2 YSYEKL come from the germline V gene. V lost 6 bases to trimming and J lost 0 bases; unmatched junction nucleotides: 5. As DNA, the CDR3 is TGCGCCAGCAGATCTGGACTAGCGGGAACGAACACCGGGGAGCTGTTTTTT. This codes for CASRSGLAGTNTGELFF.

The chain combines TRBV15 with TRBJ1-2; 7 bases match TRBD1. Looked up from germline, CDR1 is LNHNV and CDR2 is YYDKDF (reference sequence). After removal of 5 bases from V and 8 bases from J, the junction contained 8 bases not matched to a gene. This CDR3 has 13 amino acids. The CDR3 reads CATSPRRGEGYTF. CDR3 DNA sequence: TGTGCCACCAGCCCACGCAGGGGGGAAGGCTACACCTTC. Based on the CDR3 plus reference TRBV15 and TRBJ1-2, the full variable domain is DAMVIQNPRYQVTQFGKPVTLSCSQTLNHNVMYWYQQKSSQAPKLLFHYYDKDFNNEADTPDNFQSRRPNTSFCFLDIRSPGLGDTAMYLCATSPRRGEGYTFGSGTRLTVV.

This chain uses TRBV2 with TRBJ1-1; D unclear. V dropped 3 bases and J dropped 5 bases, with 10 bases sitting between them. The germline V gene encodes CDR1 SNHLY and CDR2 FYNNEI. CDR3 length equals 13 residues. The DNA of the CDR3 is TGTGCCAGCAGTGATCAGGCTTATACTGAAGCTTTCTTT. Translating gives CASSDQAYTEAFF.

The V gene is TRBV5-1, the J gene TRBJ2-7, with 12 bases lining up with TRBD2. CDR1 and CDR2 (germline): SGHRS, YFSETQ. CDR3 length equals 16 residues. The V gene end was trimmed by 5 bases and the J gene end by 7 bases; junction bases not matched to a gene: 13. CDR3 loop: CASRLRASGGAGEQYF. The CDR3 DNA is TGCGCCAGCAGACTCCGGGCTAGCGGGGGGGCTGGTGAGCAGTACTTC.

Comment on this clone: This may arise from a read error, as a much more abundant clone is one base away. The J gene is TRBJ1-1, the V gene TRBV7-2; the match to TRBD1 covers 7 bases. The CDR3 is 15 residues long. Per the germline V gene, CDR1 is SGHTA and CDR2 is FQGNSA. Trimming removed 4 bases from V and 1 base from J; junction bases left unmatched: 6. CDR3 amino acids: CASSSRTGQNTEAFF. CDR3 coding DNA: TGTGCCAGCAGCTCTCGGACAGGTCAGAACACTGAAGCTTTCTTT.

This clone showed up just once. The V and J genes are TRBV5-1 and TRBJ1-1; D unresolved. The V end lost 0 bases, the J end lost 5 bases, and 14 bases lay between the germline ends. The CDR3 length is 15 residues. Looked up from germline, CDR1 is SGHRS and CDR2 is YFSETQ. CDR3 protein: CASSLVGGLGTEAFF. CDR3 coding DNA: TGCGCCAGCAGCTTGGTTGGTGGCCTAGGAACTGAAGCTTTCTTT.

The gene calls are TRBV7-9 and TRBJ1-2; D ambiguous. The CDR3 loop spans 14 amino acids. Germline loops: CDR1 SEHNR, CDR2 FQNEAQ (reference sequence). Trimming shortened V by 3 bases and J by 8 bases, and 16 bases separated the two germline ends. In nucleotides, the CDR3 is TGTGCCAGCAGCTTCGAGGACGGCCCGGGGGGCTACACCTTC. This gives the protein CASSFEDGPGGYTF.

The CDR3 sequence is CASSLILQPNSPLHF. The CDR3, as DNA: TGTGCCAGCAGTTTAATATTACAGCCGAATTCACCCCTCCACTTT. This sequence joins TRBV27 and TRBJ1-6; D is uncertain. The CDR3 extends over 15 amino acids. Germline V CDR1 and CDR2: MNHEY, SMNVEV (reference sequence). V was shortened by 2 bases and J by 7 bases, with 12 bases between the two germline ends.

The rearrangement joins TRBV15 to TRBJ2-2, with TRBD2 as a possible D gene (5 bases). The CDR3 sequence is 14 residues long. Germline values: CDR1 LNHNV, CDR2 YYDKDF (reference sequence). V shed 1 base and J shed 3 bases, with 6 bases lying between them. The chain's CDR3 is CATSRGGYTGELFF. CDR3 coding DNA: TGTGCCACCAGCAGAGGAGGGTACACCGGGGAGCTGTTTTTT.

CDR3 region: CATTRTSEETQYF. The CDR3 DNA is TGTGCCACCACTCGGACTAGCGAGGAGACCCAGTACTTC. This chain joins TRBV15 and TRBJ2-5; TRBD2 agrees at 9 bases. Trimming removed 7 bases from V and 5 bases from J; junction bases left unmatched: 5. This CDR3 is built from 13 residues. The germline V gene has CDR1 LNHNV and CDR2 YYDKDF (reference sequence).

This clone has just a few counts. The chain uses TRBV2 and TRBJ1-6; maybe TRBD1 (5 bases). The CDR3 spans 14 residues. V lost 7 bases, J lost 8 bases, and 15 bases lay in between. CDR1 and CDR2 from the germline V gene are SNHLY and FYNNEI. CDR3 loop: CASKERDPYSPLHF. The CDR3 region has the DNA TGTGCCAGCAAAGAGCGGGACCCCTATTCACCCCTCCACTTT.

The chain carries TRBV18 and TRBJ2-5; the match to TRBD2 covers 9 bases. V shed 3 bases, J shed 5 bases, and the junction held 7 bases outside the gene matches. CDR1 is KGHSH, CDR2 LQKENI, per germline. This CDR3 region has 15 residues. CDR3 DNA: TGTGCCAGCTCACCTTGGGGACTAGCATCCGAGACCCAGTACTTC. It encodes CASSPWGLASETQYF.

The rearrangement links TRBV30 to TRBJ1-2; 10 nucleotides match TRBD1. The trim removed 1 base at V and 4 bases at J, leaving 6 bases unmatched. The germline V gene has CDR1 GTSNPN and CDR2 SVGIG (reference sequence). The CDR3 consists of 15 residues. CDR3 nucleotides: TGTGCCTGGAGTGCAAGAGGGACAGGGGCCTATGGCTACACCTTC. Translation: CAWSARGTGAYGYTF.

The chain carries TRBV5-1 and TRBJ1-4; D call uncertain. With 8 bases removed from V and 2 bases from J, the gap between germline ends came to 4 bases. This CDR3 has 11 residues. Germline CDR1 and CDR2: SGHRS and YFSETQ. The CDR3 DNA is TGCGCCAGTCGTACTAATGAAAAACTGTTTTTT. This translates into CASRTNEKLFF.

The chain couples TRBV2 to TRBJ2-5, with 8 bases fitting TRBD1. From germline, CDR1 is SNHLY and CDR2 FYNNEI. The CDR3 sequence is 15 residues long. The J segment lost 5 bases and the V segment lost 6 bases, leaving 11 bases of the junction unmatched. CDR3 sequence (DNA): TGTGCCAGCAGGAAACGGGACAGGCAATTGGAGACCCAGTACTTC. Protein: CASRKRDRQLETQYF.

V and J are TRBV27 and TRBJ2-2; TRBD1 matches 7 bases. Per germline, CDR1 MNHEY and CDR2 SMNVEV (reference sequence). This CDR3 contains 14 residues. J gave up 6 bases and V 4 bases, and 5 bases lay outside the gene matches. As DNA, the CDR3 is TGTGCCAGCAGTTCCACTGGACAGGCCGGGGAGCTGTTTTTT. Protein sequence: CASSSTGQAGELFF.

The chain recombines TRBV3-1 (or the pseudogene TRBV3-2) with TRBJ2-5, with 9 bases identical to TRBD2. This CDR3 spans 17 amino acids. Trimming took 3 bases from V and 5 from J; bases not matched to a gene: 13. Germline V gives CDR1 LGHDT, CDR2 YNNKEL (reference sequence). The CDR3 loop is CASSQDVAGASFETQYF. CDR3 sequence (DNA): TGTGCCAGCAGCCAGGATGTAGCGGGGGCCTCGTTTGAGACCCAGTACTTC.

The CDR3 DNA is TGTGCCAGCAGTGGGGGTCCCGGGACAGTCTCTGGAAACACCATATATTTT. Residues: CASSGGPGTVSGNTIYF. V usage is TRBV2 and J usage is TRBJ1-3; TRBD1 agrees at 7 bases. V was pared by 4 bases and J by 0 bases, with 9 bases of the junction left unmatched. The germline V gene has CDR1 SNHLY and CDR2 FYNNEI. The CDR3 consists of 17 residues.

This chain joins TRBV4-1 and TRBJ2-7, with D possibly being TRBD1 (6 bases). CDR1 is MGHRA and CDR2 is YSYEKL in the germline V gene. This CDR3 comprises 15 residues. V dropped 0 bases and J dropped 0 bases, with 9 bases sitting between them. CDR3 residues: CASSQETGYSYEQYF. CDR3 sequence (DNA): TGCGCCAGCAGCCAAGAGACAGGTTACTCCTACGAGCAGTACTTC.

The J gene is TRBJ2-5, the V gene TRBV19; 8 positions agree with TRBD1. J was trimmed by 0 bases and V by 3 bases; bases with no gene match: 3. The CDR3 contains 15 residues. Germline V CDR1 and CDR2: LNHDA, SQIVND (reference sequence). In nucleotides, the CDR3 is TGTGCCAGTAGTATCGGGACAGGATACCAAGAGACCCAGTACTTC. Translation gives CASSIGTGYQETQYF.

This clone was counted a single time. This rearrangement joins TRBV5-1 to TRBJ1-4; D call uncertain. V was trimmed by 3 bases and J by 8 bases, leaving 11 bases between them. Germline loops: CDR1 SGHRS, CDR2 YFSETQ. This CDR3 spans 13 amino acids. CDR3 sequence reads: CASSSDGEEKLFF. For the CDR3, the DNA is TGCGCCAGCAGCTCCGATGGAGAAGAAAAACTGTTTTTT.

The gene calls are TRBV6-5 and TRBJ2-2; weak D call: TRBD2 (5 bases). Germline V lookup: CDR1 MNHEY, CDR2 SVGAGI. V was shortened by 10 bases and J by 4 bases, with 16 bases between the two germline ends. The CDR3 covers 14 residues. The CDR3 coding sequence is TGTGCCACCCAGCGGCGGGTTAGCACCGGGGAGCTGTTTTTT. Translated: CATQRRVSTGELFF.

The chain has TRBV10-3 and TRBJ2-7, with 7 bases aligning to TRBD2. Germline V CDR1 and CDR2: ENHRY, SYGVKD. The CDR3 is made up of 11 amino acids. The trim removed 8 bases at V and 3 bases at J, leaving 1 base unmatched. CDR3 coding DNA: TGTGCCATCTGGGGGGGCTACGAGCAGTACTTC. As protein: CAIWGGYEQYF.

V is TRBV7-9 and J is TRBJ1-2; 7 nucleotides line up with TRBD1. Losses at the gene ends were 4 bases for V and 2 bases for J; bases not matched to a gene: 7. The CDR3 is 15 amino acids. Per the germline V gene, CDR1 is SEHNR and CDR2 is FQNEAQ (reference sequence). CDR3 DNA: TGTGCCAGCAGCTCTCTACGGGACAGAAACTATGGCTACACCTTC. Its protein is CASSSLRDRNYGYTF.

Only one count was recorded for this clone. The rearrangement uses TRBV12-3 or TRBV12-4 and TRBJ2-7, with TRBD2 identical over 7 bases. This CDR3 contains 12 residues. V shed 3 bases and J 6 bases; nucleotides not matched to a gene: 2. CDR3 DNA sequence: TGTGCCAGCAGTTTCGGCGGGGGCGAGCAGTACTTC. This encodes CASSFGGGEQYF.

The chain employs TRBV5-4 and TRBJ2-1; D remains unclear. Per germline, CDR1 SGHNT and CDR2 YYREEE (reference sequence). Trimming left V 2 bases short and J 5 bases short, with 11 bases between. CDR3 length equals 14 residues. CDR3 sequence reads: CASSFDLVDNEQFF. DNA for the CDR3: TGTGCCAGCAGCTTTGATCTAGTCGACAATGAGCAGTTCTTC. The variable domain in full, with the rest retrieved from reference TRBV5-4 and TRBJ2-1, is ETGVTQSPTHLIKTRGQQVTLRCSSQSGHNTVSWYQQALGQGPQFIFQYYREEENGRGNFPPRFSGLQFPNYSSELNVNALELDDSALYLCASSFDLVDNEQFFGPGTRLTVL.

The J gene is TRBJ1-1, the V gene TRBV7-9; 8 positions match TRBD1. The CDR3 covers 17 residues. The V gene's germline CDR1 is SEHNR and CDR2 FQNEAQ (reference sequence). Trimming removed 5 bases from V and 1 base from J; junction bases left unmatched: 12. DNA for the CDR3: TGTGCCAGCAGCCCAACTCGCGGCGGGACAGGGAACACTGAAGCTTTCTTT. This encodes CASSPTRGGTGNTEAFF.

This rearrangement joins TRBV7-9 to TRBJ1-3; 7 bases fit TRBD1. J was trimmed by 4 bases and V by 4 bases; bases with no gene match: 10. This CDR3 spans 16 amino acids. Germline V gene sequence: CDR1 SEHNR, CDR2 FQNEAQ (reference sequence). CDR3 nucleotides: TGTGCCAGCAGCTCACAGGGGTTCAGGTCCGGAAACACCATATATTTT. Amino acids: CASSSQGFRSGNTIYF.

The V and J genes are TRBV5-6 and TRBJ1-2; D gene ambiguous. Germline CDR1 is SGHDT and CDR2 is YYEEEE. There are 12 residues in the CDR3. V was shortened by 2 bases and J by 3 bases, with 5 bases between the two germline ends. DNA of the CDR3: TGTGCCAGCAGCTTTCGTGACTATGGCTACACCTTC. Amino acid sequence: CASSFRDYGYTF.